Presented here are 15 T cell receptor beta chains from one specimen sequenced in a study of OX40 agonist ivuxolimab in advanced cancers. Here immunoSEQ multiplex PCR was the method, and the copy in TCRdb shows in-frame clones only, minus some. The repertoire holds about 68,000 clones, with 91% as singletons. The sequencing here drew on CD4+ or CD8+ T cells sorted from blood, taken in a trial of the OX40 agonist ivuxolimab. The receptors here all came from an adult with an advanced solid tumor such as melanoma, head and neck, liver or kidney cancer.

This clone has a handful of counts. The chain carries TRBV4-1 and TRBJ1-3; D not resolved. Per germline, CDR1 MGHRA and CDR2 YSYEKL. The CDR3 loop spans 15 amino acids. The V gene lost 1 base and the J gene lost 0 bases, with 7 bases spanning the gap. DNA of the CDR3: TGCGCCAGCAGCCAAGGGTCCTACTCTGGAAACACCATATATTTT. Translated, it gives CASSQGSYSGNTIYF.

V usage is TRBV7-2 and J usage is TRBJ2-1; 12 positions match TRBD2. This CDR3 is built from 18 residues. Germline V lookup: CDR1 SGHTA, CDR2 FQGNSA. The junction had 9 bases not matched to a gene; V was cut back by 2 bases and J by 4 bases. CDR3 sequence (DNA): TGTGCCAGCAGCTTAAACCCGACTAGCGGGAGTACTTACAATGAGCAGTTCTTC. Translation: CASSLNPTSGSTYNEQFF. The entire variable domain, with the rest obtained from reference TRBV7-2 and TRBJ2-1, is as follows: GAGVSQSPSNKVTEKGKDVELRCDPISGHTALYWYRQSLGQGLEFLIYFQGNSAPDKSGLPSDRFSAERTGGSVSTLTIQRTQQEDSAVYLCASSLNPTSGSTYNEQFFGPGTRLTVL.

This clone has only one observation. CDR3 amino acids: CASSSRGTDRGNYNEQFF. CDR3 DNA sequence: TGTGCCAGCAGCTCAAGGGGGACAGACAGGGGCAATTACAATGAGCAGTTCTTC. V is TRBV7-6 and J is TRBJ2-1, with TRBD1 matching 8 bases. V lost 4 bases and J lost 4; bases outside the gene matches: 15. The CDR3 is 18 residues long. Germline assignment: CDR1 SGHVS and CDR2 FNYEAQ.

The CDR3 spells CASSRRQGSFYGYTF. The CDR3 DNA reads TGTGCCAGCTCGCGGCGACAGGGGTCATTCTATGGCTACACCTTC. The chain links TRBV6-6 to TRBJ1-2, with TRBD1 matching 8 bases. V lost 8 bases to trimming and J lost 4 bases; unmatched junction nucleotides: 12. The CDR3 runs to 15 residues. Looked up from germline, CDR1 is MNHNY and CDR2 is SVGAGI (reference sequence).

The V gene is TRBV7-9, the J gene TRBJ2-2; 9 nucleotides agree with TRBD2. V was pared by 5 bases and J by 0 bases, with 13 bases of the junction left unmatched. This CDR3 spans 19 amino acids. Germline V gives CDR1 SEHNR, CDR2 FQNEAQ (reference sequence). The CDR3 DNA is TGTGCCAGCAGCCTAAGACAGAAGGCTAGCGGGACGAACACCGGGGAGCTGTTTTTT. It encodes CASSLRQKASGTNTGELFF. The full variable domain, its missing parts supplied by reference TRBV7-9 and TRBJ2-2, is DTGVSQNPRHKITKRGQNVTFRCDPISEHNRLYWYRQTLGQGPEFLTYFQNEAQLEKSRLLSDRFSAERPKGSFSTLEIQRTEQGDSAMYLCASSLRQKASGTNTGELFFGEGSRLTVL.

Only a few counts were recorded for this clone. V and J are TRBV19 and TRBJ1-5; no clear D. CDR3 length: 14 residues. V was shortened by 3 bases and J by 0 bases, with 6 bases between the two germline ends. From germline, CDR1 is LNHDA and CDR2 SQIVND (reference sequence). The CDR3: CASSIGPSNQPQHF. The CDR3 nucleotides read TGTGCCAGTAGTATCGGCCCTAGCAATCAGCCCCAGCATTTT.

J is TRBJ2-2 and V is TRBV7-2; 11 bases line up with TRBD1. CDR1 SGHTA and CDR2 FQGNSA come from the germline V gene. The CDR3 extends over 15 amino acids. Trimming at V came to 4 bases and at J to 6 bases, leaving 4 bases not matched to a gene. CDR3 DNA sequence: TGTGCCAGCAGCTCGGGACAGGGGGGGGCCGGGGAGCTGTTTTTT. It specifies CASSSGQGGAGELFF. The whole variable domain, filled in from reference TRBV7-2 and TRBJ2-2, reads GAGVSQSPSNKVTEKGKDVELRCDPISGHTALYWYRQSLGQGLEFLIYFQGNSAPDKSGLPSDRFSAERTGGSVSTLTIQRTQQEDSAVYLCASSSGQGGAGELFFGEGSRLTVL.

The rearrangement joins TRBV19 to TRBJ2-3, with 8 bases identical to TRBD1. Germline assignment: CDR1 LNHDA and CDR2 SQIVND (reference sequence). J lost 1 base, V lost 5 bases, and 8 bases had no gene match. This CDR3 spans 16 amino acids. The CDR3 loop reads CASSPPGQARTDTQYF. The DNA for the CDR3 is TGTGCCAGTAGTCCCCCGGGACAGGCTCGCACAGATACGCAGTATTTT.

This chain connects TRBV7-9 to TRBJ1-3; D may be TRBD1 (5 bases). Deletions cut 1 base from V and 2 bases from J, with 12 bases between. The CDR3 spans 16 residues. Germline CDR1 reads SEHNR; CDR2 reads FQNEAQ (reference sequence). This CDR3 reads CASSLDGGRAGNTIYF. The CDR3, as DNA: TGTGCCAGCAGCTTAGACGGGGGACGTGCTGGAAACACCATATATTTT. The full variable domain, completed using reference TRBV7-9 and TRBJ1-3, is DTGVSQNPRHKITKRGQNVTFRCDPISEHNRLYWYRQTLGQGPEFLTYFQNEAQLEKSRLLSDRFSAERPKGSFSTLEIQRTEQGDSAMYLCASSLDGGRAGNTIYFGEGSWLTVV.

The chain couples TRBV21-1 to TRBJ2-5; the table's D call TRBD1 went unverified against the DNA. The DNA end is more similar to TRBJ2-7, so the J call may be wrong. TRBV21-1 corresponds to a pseudogene. The CDR3 contains 15 residues. This chain's CDR3 is CASSRENRTSYEQYF. In DNA form, the CDR3 reads TGTGCCAGCAGCAGGGAAAACAGGACCTCCTACGAGCAGTACTTC.

The chain employs TRBV7-7 and TRBJ2-2; D is unresolved. Trimming took off 1 base at V and 8 bases at J, with 11 bases between the two ends. There are 14 residues in the CDR3. The germline CDR1 and CDR2 sequences are SSHAT and FNYEAQ (reference sequence). The CDR3 DNA reads TGTGCCAGCAGCTTAGTCTCTTTCGGGGGGGAGCTGTTTTTT. Protein: CASSLVSFGGELFF.

The chain combines TRBV6-5 with TRBJ2-5; 10 nucleotides align to TRBD1. The CDR3 has 15 amino acids. Germline CDR1 reads MNHEY; CDR2 reads SVGAGI. V lost 6 bases to trimming and J lost 5 bases; unmatched junction nucleotides: 9. CDR3: CASSHETGGEETQYF. CDR3 coding DNA: TGTGCCAGCAGCCACGAGACAGGGGGCGAGGAGACCCAGTACTTC.

The V call is TRBV10-3, the J call TRBJ2-2; D is perhaps TRBD1 (6 bases). The length of the CDR3 is 17 residues. Trimming removed 5 bases from V and 1 base from J, with 17 bases in between. CDR1 and CDR2 (germline): ENHRY, SYGVKD. As DNA, the CDR3 is TGTGCCATCAGTCGTCCGGGACAAGGGGGGAACACCGGGGAGCTGTTTTTT. Its translation is CAISRPGQGGNTGELFF.

The V call is TRBV10-3, the J call TRBJ2-5; no firm D call. Trimming removed 4 bases at V and 2 bases at J, with 14 bases between. Germline values: CDR1 ENHRY, CDR2 SYGVKD. This CDR3 region has 15 residues. In DNA, the CDR3 is TGTGCCATCAGTGCCCAAGGAAGAGGACAAGAGACCCAGTACTTC. This sequence encodes CAISAQGRGQETQYF.

The chain uses TRBV7-8 and TRBJ1-5, with TRBD1 matching 9 bases. The CDR3 has 15 residues. Germline CDR1 reads SGHVS; CDR2 reads FQNEAQ. V was pared by 5 bases and J by 2 bases, with 4 bases of the junction left unmatched. DNA of the CDR3: TGTGCCAGCAGCCGGGGACAGGGCCGCAATCAGCCCCAGCATTTT. As protein: CASSRGQGRNQPQHF.